Listed here is a single T cell receptor beta chain. The sample comes from a study of blood T cell repertoires in COVID-19. As for the study in general: Collection of acute and convalescent COVID-19 samples took place in the United States, Italy and Spain.

Looked up from germline, CDR1 is SGHTA and CDR2 is FQGTGA. J gave up 0 bases and V 5 bases, and 3 bases lay outside the gene matches. The CDR3 contains 14 residues. Profiling relied on immunoSEQ multiplex PCR, and the TCRdb table lists in-frame clones only, not all of them. In the table there are 200,000 or so clones, approximately 83% of which are singletons. The sequence was collected from a human donor with active or convalescent COVID-19. The donor label of this sample is uncertain. Sequencing was performed on peripheral blood. V is TRBV7-3 and J is TRBJ2-5, with 7 nucleotides matching TRBD1. In DNA form, the CDR3 reads TGTGCCAGCAGCCGACAGGGCTACCAAGAGACCCAGTACTTC. Protein sequence: CASSRQGYQETQYF. The whole variable domain, remainder taken from reference TRBV7-3 and TRBJ2-5, is GAGVSQTPSNKVTEKGKYVELRCDPISGHTALYWYRQSLGQGPEFLIYFQGTGAADDSGLPNDRFFAVRPEGSVSTLKIQRTERGDSAVYLCASSRQGYQETQYFGPGTRLLVL.